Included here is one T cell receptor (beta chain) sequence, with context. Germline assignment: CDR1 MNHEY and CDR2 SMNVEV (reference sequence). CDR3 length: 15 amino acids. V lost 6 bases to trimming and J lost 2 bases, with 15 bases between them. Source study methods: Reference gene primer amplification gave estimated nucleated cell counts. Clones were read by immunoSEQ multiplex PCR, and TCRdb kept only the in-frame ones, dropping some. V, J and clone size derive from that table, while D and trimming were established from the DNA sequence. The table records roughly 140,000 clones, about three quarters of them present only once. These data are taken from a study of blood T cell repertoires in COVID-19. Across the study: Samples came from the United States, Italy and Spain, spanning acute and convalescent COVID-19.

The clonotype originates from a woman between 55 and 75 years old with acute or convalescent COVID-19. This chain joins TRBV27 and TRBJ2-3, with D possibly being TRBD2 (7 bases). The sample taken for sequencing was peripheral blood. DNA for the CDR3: TGTGCCAGCAGCCAGCAGGGGAGGGACACAGATACGCAGTATTTT. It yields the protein CASSQQGRDTDTQYF.